These 17 T cell receptor beta chains came from one sample sequenced in a study of shared clonotypes between healthy human individuals. TCRdb's copy holds only in-frame clones and misses some; the assay was immunoSEQ multiplex PCR. The table lists under 2.5 million clones, less than 95% of them singletons, with 0.37% in the top ten. Sequences were obtained from naive CD4+ T cells from PBMCs. Subset given: CD45RA+ positively selected. These receptors were obtained from a man younger than 35 in good health. Some clones in this sample may be carry-over from other donors' samples.

This rearrangement joins TRBV30 to TRBJ1-3; no clear D gene. The CDR3 has 13 amino acids. Between the trimmed V and J ends, which lost 4 bases and 4 bases, there was a span of 11 bases. CDR1 GTSNPN and CDR2 SVGIG come from the germline V gene (reference sequence). The CDR3 region is CAWTRQSGNTIYF. The DNA for the CDR3 is TGTGCCTGGACCAGGCAGTCGGGAAACACCATATATTTT. Supplemented by reference TRBV30 and TRBJ1-3, the full variable domain reads SQTIHQWPATLVQPVGSPLSLECTVEGTSNPNLYWYRQAAGRGLQLLFYSVGIGQISSEVPQNLSASRPQDRQFILSSKKLLLSDSGFYLCAWTRQSGNTIYFGEGSWLTVV.

J is TRBJ2-7 and V is TRBV29-1, with no clear D. Trimming removed 4 bases from V and 5 bases from J, with 12 bases in between. Germline V CDR1 and CDR2: SQVTM, ANQGSEA. The length of the CDR3 is 12 residues. The CDR3 here is CSVVPFSHEQYF. The CDR3, as DNA: TGCAGCGTTGTTCCGTTTTCGCACGAGCAGTACTTC.

The rearrangement joins TRBV4-1 to TRBJ1-5, with D hard to call. The CDR3 runs to 15 residues. Trimming cost V 2 bases and J 11 bases, with 19 bases left between them. In germline, CDR1 is MGHRA, CDR2 YSYEKL. CDR3 amino acids: CASSQPGHSSRTQHF. Here the CDR3 DNA reads TGCGCCAGCAGCCAACCCGGGCATTCAAGCAGGACCCAGCATTTT.

This rearrangement joins TRBV7-9 to TRBJ1-6; no clear D gene. The CDR3 spans 13 residues. The germline V gene has CDR1 SEHNR and CDR2 FQNEAQ (reference sequence). The V end was cut by 0 bases, the J end by 13 bases, with 10 bases between. CDR3 protein: CASSLAREFPLHF. DNA of the CDR3: TGTGCCAGCAGCTTAGCAAGGGAATTTCCCCTCCACTTT.

The chain is built from TRBV19 and TRBJ2-5; D perhaps matches TRBD2 (7 bases). The CDR3 covers 15 residues. V gave up 6 bases and J gave up 5 bases, with 19 bases separating them. Germline V gene lookup returns CDR1 LNHDA and CDR2 SQIVND (reference sequence). The CDR3 region has the DNA TGTGCCAGTAGGGTGTCGCGGGGGCGCGAGGAGACCCAGTACTTC. Translation: CASRVSRGREETQYF.

The V call is TRBV19, the J call TRBJ1-5; weak D call: TRBD1 (5 bases). The germline gives CDR1 LNHDA, CDR2 SQIVND (reference sequence). Trimming removed 8 bases from V and 6 bases from J, with 17 bases in between. The CDR3 totals 14 residues. The CDR3 nucleotides read TGTGCCAGTCGGACACGTTCGGAGGCTCAGCCCCAGCATTTT. It specifies CASRTRSEAQPQHF.

As concerns this clone: This specimen includes other DNA sequences encoding the same CDR3. The chain combines TRBV2 with TRBJ2-1; D is unclear. V was shortened by 1 base and J by 3 bases, with 10 bases between the two germline ends. Germline V CDR1 and CDR2: SNHLY, FYNNEI. CDR3 length equals 15 residues. The CDR3 nucleotides are TGTGCCAGCAGTGAAGAGGTGGGAAGCTACAATGAGCAGTTCTTC. This encodes CASSEEVGSYNEQFF.

This clone was seen just once. V and J are TRBV19 and TRBJ2-1; a possible D gene is TRBD2 (6 bases). The CDR3 is 15 amino acids. Germline V lookup: CDR1 LNHDA, CDR2 SQIVND (reference sequence). The V gene lost 8 bases and the J gene lost 5 bases, with 19 bases spanning the gap. CDR3: CASQRWGGGDNEQFF. The DNA of the CDR3 is TGTGCCAGTCAACGGTGGGGCGGAGGGGACAATGAGCAGTTCTTC.

V is TRBV27 and J is TRBJ2-5; D is ambiguous. Germline CDR1 is MNHEY and CDR2 is SMNVEV (reference sequence). Trimming removed 0 bases at V and 4 bases at J, with 9 bases between. The CDR3 totals 14 residues. The CDR3 loop is CASSLSGSIETQYF. The CDR3 nucleotides are TGTGCCAGCAGTTTATCAGGCAGTATAGAGACCCAGTACTTC.

The gene calls are TRBV5-4 and TRBJ1-4, with 9 positions matching TRBD1. V shed 4 bases, J shed 7 bases, and the junction held 8 bases outside the gene matches. The CDR3 runs to 15 residues. The germline V gene encodes CDR1 SGHNT and CDR2 YYREEE (reference sequence). The CDR3 DNA is TGTGCCAGCAGCCCCCCGAGGACAGGGGTTGAAAAACTGTTTTTT. This translates into CASSPPRTGVEKLFF.

The chain uses TRBV27 and TRBJ1-2; D is undetermined. This CDR3 region has 16 residues. V was pared by 1 base and J by 6 bases, with 18 bases between. Germline V lookup: CDR1 MNHEY, CDR2 SMNVEV (reference sequence). CDR3 bases: TGTGCCAGCAGTTTATTTTTTCGGGCACTTGGAGATGGCTACACCTTC. Encoded protein: CASSLFFRALGDGYTF.

The V call is TRBV5-8, the J call TRBJ2-2; 10 nucleotides match TRBD2. The V and J ends lost 5 bases and 6 bases, in that order; junction bases with no gene match: 7. Germline V lookup: CDR1 SGHTS, CDR2 YDEGEE. The CDR3 is 15 amino acids. The DNA for the CDR3 is TGTGCCAGCAGGGCCAGCGGGAGGGCGCCCGGGGAGCTGTTTTTT. Protein: CASRASGRAPGELFF.

In its sample, this clone was seen once. This rearrangement joins TRBV18 to TRBJ2-5; TRBD1 agrees at 7 bases. Trimming cost V 3 bases and J 3 bases; bases outside gene matches: 10. This CDR3 spans 16 amino acids. Germline values: CDR1 KGHSH, CDR2 LQKENI. CDR3 sequence: CASSPFPGTDKETQYF. CDR3 bases: TGTGCCAGCTCACCTTTTCCCGGGACAGACAAAGAGACCCAGTACTTC.

The CDR3 bases are TGCGCCAGCAGCCAAGACATGAACACTGAAGCTTTCTTT. Amino acid sequence: CASSQDMNTEAFF. The chain carries TRBV5-1 and TRBJ1-1; no definite D call. Germline assignment: CDR1 SGHRS and CDR2 YFSETQ. The CDR3 loop spans 13 amino acids. The V gene lost 4 bases and the J gene lost 0 bases, with 7 bases spanning the gap. The variable domain in full, with the rest retrieved from reference TRBV5-1 and TRBJ1-1, is KAGVTQTPRYLIKTRGQQVTLSCSPISGHRSVSWYQQTPGQGLQFLFEYFSETQRNKGNFPGRFSGRQFSNSRSEMNVSTLELGDSALYLCASSQDMNTEAFFGQGTRLTVV.

The chain employs TRBV29-1 and TRBJ2-7; 8 nucleotides align to TRBD1. The CDR3 length is 13 residues. In germline, CDR1 is SQVTM, CDR2 ANQGSEA. With 7 bases clipped from V and 7 bases from J, the junction kept 12 bases outside the gene matches. The CDR3 is CSGTTGEASEQYF. DNA of the CDR3: TGCAGCGGAACGACAGGGGAGGCGAGTGAGCAGTACTTC.

V usage is TRBV10-3 and J usage is TRBJ2-7; D unclear. The germline V gene has CDR1 ENHRY and CDR2 SYGVKD. The CDR3 has 13 amino acids. With 10 bases removed from V and 6 bases from J, the gap between germline ends came to 19 bases. In nucleotides, the CDR3 is TGTGCCACTTCGGGCGACGTTAAAGCCGAGCAGTACTTC. Amino acids: CATSGDVKAEQYF.

This sequence joins TRBV7-3 and TRBJ2-5; 14 bases line up with TRBD2. This CDR3 comprises 18 residues. V lost 2 bases and J lost 4; bases outside the gene matches: 9. CDR1 is SGHTA and CDR2 is FQGTGA in the germline V gene. CDR3: CASSLFGTSGRVRETQYF. The CDR3 region has the DNA TGTGCCAGCAGCTTATTTGGGACTAGCGGGAGAGTACGAGAGACCCAGTACTTC.